This entry is about one T cell receptor (beta chain). Its antigen is unknown. Deletions cut 6 bases from V and 6 bases from J, with 15 bases between. This CDR3 is 13 amino acids long. In germline, CDR1 is SGHTA, CDR2 FQGNSA. This specimen comes from a study of CD8 T cells in Susac syndrome. General study points: The authors acknowledged that the study's TCR sequencing and HLA analysis involved relatively few individuals.

TCR beta sequencing covered blood CD8+ and CD4+ T cells. FACS enriched CD8+ TEMRA cells, while bulk CD8+ and CD4+ were negatively isolated. Random hexamers were used to reverse transcribe the RNA input (about 0.5 to 1 ug). Amplification of TCR beta CDR3 by immunoSEQ multiplex PCR spanned 54 Vbeta and 13 Jbeta. A single record per CDR3 protein comes from TCRdb applying MiXCR to the immunoSEQ multiplex PCR reads. Among over 150,000 distinct CDR3 sequences listed, 80% to 95% were seen once. The clonotype was recovered from a human donor with multiple sclerosis. The J gene is TRBJ2-7, the V gene TRBV7-2; tentative D call: TRBD1 (7 bases). Sequenced input: CD4+ T cells from PBMCs. The CDR3 is CASRGAGGREQYF. In DNA, the CDR3 is TGTGCCAGCAGGGGGGCAGGGGGGCGCGAGCAGTACTTC.